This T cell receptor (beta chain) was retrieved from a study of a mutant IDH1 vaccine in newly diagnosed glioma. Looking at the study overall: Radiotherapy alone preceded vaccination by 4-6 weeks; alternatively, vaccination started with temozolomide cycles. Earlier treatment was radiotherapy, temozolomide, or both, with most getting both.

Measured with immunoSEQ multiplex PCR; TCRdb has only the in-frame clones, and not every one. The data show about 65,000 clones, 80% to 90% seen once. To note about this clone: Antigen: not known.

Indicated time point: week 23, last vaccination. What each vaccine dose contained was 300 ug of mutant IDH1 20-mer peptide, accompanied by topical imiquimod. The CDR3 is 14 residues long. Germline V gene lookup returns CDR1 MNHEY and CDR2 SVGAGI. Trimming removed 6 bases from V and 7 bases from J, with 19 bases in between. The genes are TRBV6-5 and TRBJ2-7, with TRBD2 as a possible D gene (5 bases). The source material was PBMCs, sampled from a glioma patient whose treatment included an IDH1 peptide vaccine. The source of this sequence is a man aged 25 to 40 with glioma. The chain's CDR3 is CASSSWLALGEQYF. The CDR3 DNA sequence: TGTGCCAGCAGCTCGTGGTTAGCGCTTGGAGAGCAGTACTTC.